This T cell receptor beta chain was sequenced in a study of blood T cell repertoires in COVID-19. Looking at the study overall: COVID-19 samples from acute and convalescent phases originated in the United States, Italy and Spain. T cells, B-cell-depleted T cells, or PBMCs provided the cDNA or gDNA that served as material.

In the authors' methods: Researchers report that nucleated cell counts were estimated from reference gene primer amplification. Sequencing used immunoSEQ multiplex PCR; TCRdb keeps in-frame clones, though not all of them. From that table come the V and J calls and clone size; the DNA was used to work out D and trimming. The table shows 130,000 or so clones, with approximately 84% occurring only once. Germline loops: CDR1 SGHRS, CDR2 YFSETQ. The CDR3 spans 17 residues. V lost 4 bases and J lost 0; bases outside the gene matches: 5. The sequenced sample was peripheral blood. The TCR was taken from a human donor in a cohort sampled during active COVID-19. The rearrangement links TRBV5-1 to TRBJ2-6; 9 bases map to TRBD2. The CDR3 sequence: CASSPTSGNSGANVLTF. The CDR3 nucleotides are TGCGCCAGCAGCCCGACTAGCGGAAACTCTGGGGCCAACGTCCTGACTTTC. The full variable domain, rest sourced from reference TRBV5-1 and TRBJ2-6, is KAGVTQTPRYLIKTRGQQVTLSCSPISGHRSVSWYQQTPGQGLQFLFEYFSETQRNKGNFPGRFSGRQFSNSRSEMNVSTLELGDSALYLCASSPTSGNSGANVLTFGAGSRLTVL.